Below, 27 T cell receptor beta chains from the same sample are listed, as sequenced in a study of beta chain features in type 1 diabetes. Expressed TCRB transcripts were sequenced because the isolated RNA had all been reverse transcribed beforehand. Repertoires were generated with immunoSEQ multiplex PCR, while TCRdb's copy carries only in-frame clones and drops some. The sample contains roughly 370,000 clones, roughly 14% of which appear only once. The material sequenced was naive CD4+ T cells from blood. These receptors came from a man younger than 45 in good health.

The chain carries TRBV30 and TRBJ1-2; the match to TRBD1 covers 11 bases. CDR3 size: 14 residues. V lost 4 bases to trimming and J lost 6 bases; unmatched junction nucleotides: 7. CDR1 and CDR2 from the germline V gene are GTSNPN and SVGIG (reference sequence). CDR3 in DNA: TGTGCCTGGACCCCAGGACAGGGGGCTCATGGCTACACCTTC. It is translated as CAWTPGQGAHGYTF.

A few counts support this clone. The rearrangement uses TRBV2 and TRBJ2-1; maybe TRBD1 (6 bases). Germline CDR1 SNHLY, CDR2 FYNNEI. V was clipped by 5 bases and J by 3 bases, with 14 bases between them. This CDR3 has 15 amino acids. In DNA, the CDR3 is TGTGCCAGCAGTCCAAGGACAGAAAGCTACAATGAGCAGTTCTTC. Encoded protein: CASSPRTESYNEQFF. Looking up the rest from reference TRBV2 and TRBJ2-1 gives the full variable domain: EPEVTQTPSHQVTQMGQEVILRCVPISNHLYFYWYRQILGQKVEFLVSFYNNEISEKSEIFDDQFSVERPDGSNFTLKIRSTKLEDSAMYFCASSPRTESYNEQFFGPGTRLTVL.

The chain is built from TRBV6-5 and TRBJ1-1; a weak D match, TRBD1 (6 bases). V was shortened by 6 bases and J by 2 bases, with 10 bases between the two germline ends. The CDR3 consists of 13 residues. The germline V gene encodes CDR1 MNHEY and CDR2 SVGAGI. CDR3 sequence: CASSYGTNTEAFF. In DNA form, the CDR3 reads TGTGCCAGCAGCTACGGGACAAACACTGAAGCTTTCTTT.

This sequence joins TRBV11-2 and TRBJ2-4; tentatively, D is TRBD1 (5 bases). The germline V gene encodes CDR1 SGHAT and CDR2 FQNNGV. V lost 6 bases and J 6 bases, leaving 18 bases between the germline ends. The CDR3 runs to 15 residues. Here the CDR3 DNA reads TGTGCCAGCAGTTTCAGGGCCGAGATCGGAAACATTCAGTACTTC. Its protein product is CASSFRAEIGNIQYF.

The V and J genes are TRBV6-5 and TRBJ2-5; unclear D gene. Trimming took off 7 bases at V and 2 bases at J, with 11 bases between the two ends. The CDR3 covers 13 residues. CDR1 is MNHEY, CDR2 SVGAGI, per germline. The CDR3 loop is CASNGWGQETQYF. Here the CDR3 DNA reads TGTGCCAGCAATGGGTGGGGTCAAGAGACCCAGTACTTC.

The table lists this clone with a few counts. The V gene is TRBV4-1, the J gene TRBJ2-3; no clear D. This CDR3 region has 12 residues. With 4 bases removed from V and 5 bases from J, the gap between germline ends came to 7 bases. Germline V gene data show CDR1 as MGHRA and CDR2 as YSYEKL. The CDR3 nucleotides read TGCGCCAGCAGCCGACCGAGAGATACGCAGTATTTT. Protein product: CASSRPRDTQYF.

CDR3 protein: CASGLASTDTQYF. In DNA, the CDR3 is TGTGCCAGCGGGTTGGCTAGCACAGATACGCAGTATTTT. The chain recombines TRBV14 with TRBJ2-3, with no clear D. V was trimmed by 8 bases and J by 0 bases, leaving 9 bases between them. In germline, CDR1 is SGHDN, CDR2 FVKESK. The CDR3 extends over 13 amino acids.

There are a few counts of this clone. The chain uses TRBV5-1 and TRBJ2-1; the match to TRBD2 covers 11 bases. V lost 3 bases to trimming and J lost 0 bases; unmatched junction nucleotides: 2. Germline values: CDR1 SGHRS, CDR2 YFSETQ. The CDR3 has 16 residues. The CDR3 loop reads CASSSLAGGSYNEQFF. The CDR3 nucleotides read TGCGCCAGCAGCTCTCTAGCGGGGGGCTCCTACAATGAGCAGTTCTTC.

This clone was seen a few times. J is TRBJ1-2 and V is TRBV7-9; D call uncertain. Trimming cost V 0 bases and J 2 bases, with 10 bases left between them. The CDR3 loop spans 15 amino acids. CDR1 and CDR2 from the germline V gene are SEHNR and FQNEAQ (reference sequence). CDR3 in DNA: TGTGCCAGCAGCTTAGCTCCGGGATCGAACTATGGCTACACCTTC. Encoded protein: CASSLAPGSNYGYTF.

This clone occurred a few times. The chain links TRBV11-2 to TRBJ2-7, with no clear D. The germline CDR1 and CDR2 sequences are SGHAT and FQNNGV. Trimming stripped 0 bases from V and 2 bases from J, with 2 bases between. The CDR3 consists of 12 residues. CDR3 region: CASSLDTYEQYF. The CDR3 nucleotides are TGTGCCAGCAGCTTAGATACCTACGAGCAGTACTTC.

The table lists this clone with a few counts. V and J are TRBV25-1 and TRBJ2-7, with 7 bases that match TRBD1. The CDR3 spans 13 residues. V trimming: 4 bases; J trimming: 3 bases; junction bases outside the gene matches: 3. Germline V gene data show CDR1 as MGHDK and CDR2 as SYGVNS. The CDR3: CASSVPGGYEQYF. The CDR3 nucleotides are TGTGCCAGCAGTGTCCCAGGGGGCTACGAGCAGTACTTC.

The J gene is TRBJ2-3, the V gene TRBV4-1, with a possible D match to TRBD1 (6 bases). V lost 7 bases and J 2 bases, leaving 10 bases between the germline ends. Germline lookup yields CDR1 MGHRA and CDR2 YSYEKL. This CDR3 has 13 residues. CDR3 nucleotide sequence: TGCGCCAGCACGAGACAGGACACAGATACGCAGTATTTT. As protein: CASTRQDTDTQYF.

J is TRBJ1-2 and V is TRBV29-1; D is possibly TRBD1 (6 bases). Germline-derived CDR1 and CDR2 are SQVTM and ANQGSEA. The CDR3 has 12 residues. V was cut by 5 bases and J by 2 bases, with 9 bases left in between. The CDR3 loop is CSVWQGNYGYTF. The CDR3 DNA follows: TGCAGCGTTTGGCAGGGGAACTATGGCTACACCTTC.

The chain carries TRBV29-1 and TRBJ2-5, with 13 bases aligning to TRBD2. After removal of 7 bases from V and 4 bases from J, the junction contained 3 bases not matched to a gene. The CDR3 is 13 residues long. CDR1 and CDR2 (germline): SQVTM, ANQGSEA. The CDR3 DNA reads as TGCAGCGGGGGACTAGCGGGAAGAGAGACCCAGTACTTC. Its protein is CSGGLAGRETQYF.

Details on this clone: This specimen includes other DNA sequences encoding the same CDR3. The chain is built from TRBV29-1 and TRBJ1-2; 8 nucleotides match TRBD1. The CDR3 is 11 residues long. Germline CDR1 and CDR2: SQVTM and ANQGSEA. V dropped 6 bases and J dropped 4; count of bases not matched to a gene: 1. The CDR3 region has the DNA TGCAGCGTAGGACAGGGCTATGGCTACACCTTC. Its protein is CSVGQGYGYTF.

The rearrangement links TRBV30 to TRBJ2-6; D gene unclear. Germline lookup yields CDR1 GTSNPN and CDR2 SVGIG (reference sequence). V was clipped by 2 bases and J by 3 bases, with 11 bases between them. This CDR3 has 15 residues. The CDR3 loop is CAWSSRVSGANVLTF. In DNA form, the CDR3 reads TGTGCCTGGAGTAGTAGGGTTAGTGGGGCCAACGTCCTGACTTTC. Full variable domain (remainder filled in from reference TRBV30 and TRBJ2-6): SQTIHQWPATLVQPVGSPLSLECTVEGTSNPNLYWYRQAAGRGLQLLFYSVGIGQISSEVPQNLSASRPQDRQFILSSKKLLLSDSGFYLCAWSSRVSGANVLTFGAGSRLTVL.

The CDR3 loop reads CASSVGPGDDGGSYNEQFF. CDR3 DNA sequence: TGTGCCAGCAGCGTAGGCCCCGGGGATGATGGGGGCTCCTACAATGAGCAGTTCTTC. This rearrangement joins TRBV9 to TRBJ2-1; the D gene could be TRBD1 or TRBD2 (5 bases each). CDR1 is SGDLS, CDR2 YYNGEE, per germline. The CDR3 spans 19 residues. Trimming cost V 0 bases and J 0 bases, with 19 bases left between them.

This clone has only a few counts. The chain has TRBV30 and TRBJ2-2; no clear D. Germline CDR1 is GTSNPN and CDR2 is SVGIG (reference sequence). V was pared by 1 base and J by 0 bases, with 3 bases between. The CDR3 runs to 13 residues. The CDR3 sequence: CAWSEPNTGELFF. In nucleotides, the CDR3 is TGTGCCTGGAGTGAGCCGAACACCGGGGAGCTGTTTTTT.

This chain links TRBV15 with TRBJ2-5; TRBD2 might be the D (6 bases). V lost 1 base and J lost 5, with 14 bases in between. Germline-derived CDR1 and CDR2 are LNHNV and YYDKDF (reference sequence). CDR3 length equals 15 residues. The chain's CDR3 is CATSRGWPTRETQYF. The DNA of the CDR3 is TGTGCCACCAGCAGAGGCTGGCCGACTAGGGAGACCCAGTACTTC.

CDR3 bases: TGTGCCAGCAGCTTAGGGACGTTAACCTTTGAACCCCTCCACTTT. Its protein is CASSLGTLTFEPLHF. This chain joins TRBV7-9 and TRBJ1-6, with no clear D. The CDR3 is made up of 15 amino acids. Trimming pared 1 base from V and 12 bases from J, leaving 16 bases between. CDR1 and CDR2 from the germline V gene are SEHNR and FQNEAQ (reference sequence).

This chain joins TRBV5-4 and TRBJ2-7; TRBD2 agrees at 12 bases. The V and J ends lost 0 bases and 0 bases, in that order; junction bases with no gene match: 1. Looked up from germline, CDR1 is SGHNT and CDR2 is YYREEE (reference sequence). The CDR3 is made up of 16 amino acids. The CDR3 spells CASSLGTSGVSYEQYF. The CDR3 DNA reads as TGTGCCAGCAGCTTGGGGACTAGCGGGGTCTCCTACGAGCAGTACTTC. Combining the CDR3 with reference TRBV5-4 and TRBJ2-7 gives the whole variable domain ETGVTQSPTHLIKTRGQQVTLRCSSQSGHNTVSWYQQALGQGPQFIFQYYREEENGRGNFPPRFSGLQFPNYSSELNVNALELDDSALYLCASSLGTSGVSYEQYFGPGTRLTVT.

The chain carries TRBV7-3 and TRBJ2-2; no reliable D call. CDR3 size: 13 residues. Germline V lookup: CDR1 SGHTA, CDR2 FQGTGA. The V end was cut by 5 bases, the J end by 0 bases, with 4 bases between. DNA for the CDR3: TGTGCCAGCAGCAGTACGAACACCGGGGAGCTGTTTTTT. Its protein product is CASSSTNTGELFF.

This clone occurred a few times. The gene calls are TRBV4-3 and TRBJ2-3; D may be TRBD1 (5 bases). V was pared by 5 bases and J by 2 bases, with 8 bases between. The CDR3 sequence is 13 residues long. Germline V gene data show CDR1 as LGHNA and CDR2 as YSLEER. CDR3 sequence: CASSKTDTDTQYF. Written as DNA, the CDR3 is TGCGCCAGCAGCAAGACAGACACAGATACGCAGTATTTT.

The chain carries TRBV15 and TRBJ1-1, with 7 positions matching TRBD1. Germline trimming cut 4 bases from V and 0 bases from J; bases unmatched to any gene: 5. Germline CDR1 is LNHNV and CDR2 is YYDKDF (reference sequence). This CDR3 contains 15 residues. The DNA for the CDR3 is TGTGCCACCAGCACCACACAGGGGATGAACACTGAAGCTTTCTTT. This encodes CATSTTQGMNTEAFF.

This clone was counted only a few times. V is TRBV15 and J is TRBJ1-5, with D unresolved. With 1 base removed from V and 7 bases from J, the gap between germline ends came to 8 bases. CDR1 and CDR2 from the germline V gene are LNHNV and YYDKDF (reference sequence). The CDR3 is 13 amino acids. The CDR3 is CATSRVLLQPQHF. Here the CDR3 DNA reads TGTGCCACCAGCAGAGTGCTCTTGCAGCCCCAGCATTTT. The variable domain in full, with the rest retrieved from reference TRBV15 and TRBJ1-5, is DAMVIQNPRYQVTQFGKPVTLSCSQTLNHNVMYWYQQKSSQAPKLLFHYYDKDFNNEADTPDNFQSRRPNTSFCFLDIRSPGLGDTAMYLCATSRVLLQPQHFGDGTRLSIL.

With regard to this clone: Different DNA sequences within this sample yield the same CDR3. The chain has TRBV11-2 and TRBJ2-5; D remains unclear. Germline-derived CDR1 and CDR2 are SGHAT and FQNNGV. Trimming took 3 bases from V and 5 from J, leaving 7 bases between them. The CDR3 sequence is 12 residues long. CDR3 bases: TGTGCCAGCAGCTTGGTCGGGGAGACCCAGTACTTC. Its translation: CASSLVGETQYF.

The rearrangement links TRBV29-1 to TRBJ2-5, with a weak D call TRBD1 (5 bases). The CDR3 has 14 residues. Germline V gene lookup returns CDR1 SQVTM and CDR2 ANQGSEA. The ends were cut back, 5 bases at V and 5 bases at J, with 18 bases in the middle. The DNA for the CDR3 is TGCAGCGTTTCAACCAGGGTAGGGCGGGAGACCCAGTACTTC. Protein: CSVSTRVGRETQYF. Complete variable domain (other parts from reference TRBV29-1 and TRBJ2-5): SAVISQKPSRDICQRGTSLTIQCQVDSQVTMMFWYRQQPGQSLTLIATANQGSEATYESGFVIDKFPISRPNLTFSTLTVSNMSPEDSSIYLCSVSTRVGRETQYFGPGTRLLVL.